This paragraph covers one TCR beta chain sequence. Germline CDR1 reads LGHNA; CDR2 reads YNFKEQ. V shed 4 bases and J 7 bases; nucleotides not matched to a gene: 8. The CDR3 has 14 residues. This entry belongs to a study of cytomegalovirus exposure and HLA in healthy donors. 13 Jbeta primers and 60 Vbeta primers were used for the PCR. Using immunoSEQ multiplex PCR, the repertoire was profiled, and TCRdb retains in-frame clones only, with some absent. The sample contains about 150,000 clones, around three quarters of which appear only once. The sequence was collected from a woman between 40 and 50 years old in good health and CMV-seronegative. This chain uses TRBV4-2 with TRBJ2-5; 8 bases match TRBD2. The sequencing sample was made of PBMCs. The CDR3 bases are TGTGCCAGCAGCCGAAGGACTAGCTTGGGGACCCAGTACTTC. Translated, it gives CASSRRTSLGTQYF.